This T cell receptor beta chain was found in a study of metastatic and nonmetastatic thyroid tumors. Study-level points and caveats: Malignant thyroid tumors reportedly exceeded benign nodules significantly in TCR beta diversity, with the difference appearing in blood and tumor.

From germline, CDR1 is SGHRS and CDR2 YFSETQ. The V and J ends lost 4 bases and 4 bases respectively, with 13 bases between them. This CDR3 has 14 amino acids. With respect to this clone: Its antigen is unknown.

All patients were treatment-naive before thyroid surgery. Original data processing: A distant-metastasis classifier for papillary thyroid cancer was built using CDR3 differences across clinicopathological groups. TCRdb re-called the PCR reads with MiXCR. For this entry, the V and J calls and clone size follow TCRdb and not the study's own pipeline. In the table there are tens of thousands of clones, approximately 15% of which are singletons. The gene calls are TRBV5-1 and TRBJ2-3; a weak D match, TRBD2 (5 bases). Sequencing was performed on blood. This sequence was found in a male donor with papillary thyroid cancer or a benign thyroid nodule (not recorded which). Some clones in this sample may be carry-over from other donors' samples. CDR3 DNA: TGCGCCAGCAGCCCTAGCCCTCTCGCAGATACGCAGTATTTT. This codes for CASSPSPLADTQYF.